The clone carrying this TCR beta chain was seen a handful of times. What it binds is unknown. CDR1 SGHRS and CDR2 YFSETQ come from the germline V gene. The CDR3 sequence is 13 residues long. V gave up 4 bases and J gave up 6 bases, with 12 bases separating them. This sample is drawn from a study of graft-versus-host responses after intestinal transplantation. Study-wide background: Multivisceral, liver-intestinal, or isolated intestinal grafts went to recipients.

Clones were sequenced by immunoSEQ multiplex PCR, and TCRdb holds only the in-frame ones, with some missing. Of about 100,000 clones in the sample, roughly 87% were seen once. Notes on the study in general: Graft-donor T cell macrochimerism in patients accompanied high graft-versus-host to host-versus-graft clonal ratios in allografts. GvH clones appeared in recipient marrow, some first in ileum or blood.

The gene calls are TRBV5-1 and TRBJ2-3; D perhaps matches TRBD2 (6 bases). This clonotype was sampled from a human donor who received an intestinal transplant. The sequenced sample was unstimulated CD4+ T cells sorted from spleen or lymph node cells, obtained before intestinal transplant. CDR3 sequence reads: CASSPGTGDTQYF. DNA for the CDR3: TGCGCCAGCAGCCCAGGGACTGGGGATACGCAGTATTTT.